Listed below are T cell receptor beta chains from one sample, sequenced in a study of molecular identifiers for immune sequencing clone quantification. A single record per CDR3 protein comes from TCRdb applying MiXCR to the PCR reads. Of fewer than 350,000 distinct CDR3 sequences listed, roughly 23% are singletons. Source material: naive CD8+ T cells from blood, with Jurkat cell RNA spiked in. The source is a human donor in good health. Some libraries in this study had Jurkat cell RNA spiked in. CDR3s include the opening cysteine and the closing phenylalanine or tryptophan. The order of the fields is D gene, J gene, clone size, V gene, CDR3 protein, CDR3 DNA. A D gene is named only where the DNA matches it firmly. The size of a clone is reported for some rows only, either as once, few or many, or as a class for expanded clones.

d_gene: -
j_gene: TRBJ2-3
abundance: many
v_gene: TRBV5-1
CDR3aa: CASSLGLDDTQYF
CDR3nt: TGCGCCAGCAGCTTGGGACTAGATGATACGCAGTATTTT

d_gene: -
j_gene: TRBJ2-2
abundance: few
v_gene: TRBV3-1
CDR3aa: CASSQDSQRSNTGELFF
CDR3nt: TGTGCCAGCAGCCAAGATTCCCAGAGATCGAACACCGGGGAGCTGTTTTTT

d_gene: TRBD2
j_gene: TRBJ2-3
abundance: once
v_gene: TRBV10-3
CDR3aa: CAIRLAGAADTQHF
CDR3nt: TGTGCCATCAGGCTAGCGGGAGCTGCAGATACGCAACATTTT

d_gene: -
j_gene: TRBJ1-5
abundance: many
v_gene: TRBV12-3/TRBV12-4
CDR3aa: CASSSGARSNQPQHF
CDR3nt: TGTGCCAGCAGTTCGGGGGCGCGAAGCAATCAGCCCCAGCATTTT

d_gene: -
j_gene: TRBJ2-1
abundance: many
v_gene: TRBV28
CDR3aa: CASEEGSDEQFF
CDR3nt: TGTGCCAGCGAGGAGGGGAGCGATGAGCAGTTCTTC

d_gene: -
j_gene: TRBJ2-1
abundance: -
v_gene: TRBV6-5
CDR3aa: CASSYSSWGYEEFF
CDR3nt: TGTGCCAGCAGTTACTCGAGTTGGGGGTATGAGGAGTTCTTC

d_gene: -
j_gene: TRBJ2-3
abundance: once
v_gene: TRBV6-6
CDR3aa: CASRPPGDTQYF
CDR3nt: TGTGCCAGCCGTCCCCCCGGGGATACGCAGTATTTT

d_gene: TRBD1
j_gene: TRBJ2-3
abundance: many
v_gene: TRBV7-7
CDR3aa: CASSPNDRGADTQYF
CDR3nt: TGTGCCAGCAGCCCGAACGACAGGGGAGCAGATACGCAGTATTTT

d_gene: -
j_gene: TRBJ2-2
abundance: few
v_gene: TRBV3-1
CDR3aa: CASSQEYGGTMNTGELFF
CDR3nt: TGTGCCAGCAGCCAAGAGTATGGAGGGACCATGAACACCGGGGAGCTGTTTTTT

d_gene: -
j_gene: TRBJ2-7
abundance: many
v_gene: TRBV4-3
CDR3aa: CASSPAAGYYEQYF
CDR3nt: TGCGCCAGCAGTCCAGCGGCAGGATACTACGAGCAGTACTTC

d_gene: TRBD1
j_gene: TRBJ2-3
abundance: -
v_gene: TRBV20-1
CDR3aa: CSARDLRGPNTDTQYF
CDR3nt: TGCAGTGCTAGAGATTTAAGGGGGCCGAACACAGATACGCAGTATTTT

d_gene: -
j_gene: TRBJ2-6
abundance: many
v_gene: TRBV6-5
CDR3aa: CASSYSGFGSGANVLTF
CDR3nt: TGTGCCAGCAGTTACTCTGGGTTCGGCTCTGGGGCCAACGTCCTGACTTTC

d_gene: -
j_gene: TRBJ1-5
abundance: -
v_gene: TRBV4-1
CDR3aa: CASSQLRGTRGPQHF
CDR3nt: TGCGCCAGCAGCCAATTAAGGGGGACGAGGGGTCCCCAGCATTTT

d_gene: -
j_gene: TRBJ1-5
abundance: -
v_gene: TRBV19
CDR3aa: CASSYGTPNQPQHF
CDR3nt: TGTGCCAGTAGTTATGGTACACCTAATCAGCCCCAGCATTTT

d_gene: -
j_gene: TRBJ2-2
abundance: few
v_gene: TRBV6-6
CDR3aa: CASSWVVGRELFF
CDR3nt: TGTGCCAGCAGCTGGGTTGTTGGCCGGGAGCTGTTTTTT

d_gene: -
j_gene: TRBJ2-1
abundance: many
v_gene: TRBV7-9
CDR3aa: CASSHGLSYNEQFF
CDR3nt: TGTGCCAGCAGCCACGGACTTTCCTACAATGAGCAGTTCTTC

d_gene: TRBD1
j_gene: TRBJ2-7
abundance: many
v_gene: TRBV27
CDR3aa: CASSPRDRGFYEQYF
CDR3nt: TGTGCCAGCAGTCCCCGGGACAGGGGCTTCTACGAGCAGTACTTC

d_gene: -
j_gene: TRBJ2-3
abundance: many
v_gene: TRBV6-6
CDR3aa: CASSYSKDTQYF
CDR3nt: TGTGCCAGCAGTTACTCGAAGGATACGCAGTATTTT

d_gene: -
j_gene: TRBJ2-2
abundance: few
v_gene: TRBV7-7
CDR3aa: CASSQLAGGAGIAGELFF
CDR3nt: TGTGCCAGCAGCCAACTTGCCGGGGGCGCGGGAATCGCCGGGGAGCTGTTTTTT

d_gene: -
j_gene: TRBJ1-5
abundance: few
v_gene: TRBV4-1
CDR3aa: CASSHSAGNSNQPQHF
CDR3nt: TGCGCCAGCAGCCATTCTGCAGGGAATAGCAATCAGCCCCAGCATTTT

d_gene: -
j_gene: TRBJ1-2
abundance: many
v_gene: TRBV14
CDR3aa: CASSQVHGSNYGYTF
CDR3nt: TGTGCCAGCAGCCAAGTTCACGGTTCTAACTATGGCTACACCTTC

d_gene: -
j_gene: TRBJ2-7
abundance: few
v_gene: TRBV20-1
CDR3aa: CSARVGTTYEQYF
CDR3nt: TGCAGTGCTAGAGTAGGAACTACCTACGAGCAGTACTTC

d_gene: -
j_gene: TRBJ1-5
abundance: -
v_gene: TRBV9
CDR3aa: CASSVGGSQPQHF
CDR3nt: TGTGCCAGCAGCGTAGGAGGGAGTCAGCCCCAGCATTTT

d_gene: -
j_gene: TRBJ2-4
abundance: many
v_gene: TRBV13
CDR3aa: CASSSQITGPSAKNIQYF
CDR3nt: TGTGCCAGCAGCTCACAAATCACAGGGCCTTCGGCCAAAAACATTCAGTACTTC

d_gene: -
j_gene: TRBJ1-1
abundance: many
v_gene: TRBV6-6
CDR3aa: CASSYLNSEAFF
CDR3nt: TGTGCCAGCAGTTACTTGAACAGTGAAGCTTTCTTT

d_gene: -
j_gene: TRBJ1-1
abundance: many
v_gene: TRBV6-5
CDR3aa: CASSYDHIRAGGPVNTEAFF
CDR3nt: TGTGCCAGCAGTTACGATCATATAAGGGCGGGGGGTCCGGTGAACACTGAAGCTTTCTTT

d_gene: -
j_gene: TRBJ2-3
abundance: -
v_gene: TRBV5-5
CDR3aa: CASSPNGLGKWGPDTQYF
CDR3nt: TGTGCCAGCAGCCCGAATGGGTTGGGCAAATGGGGCCCAGATACGCAGTATTTT

d_gene: -
j_gene: TRBJ2-7
abundance: many
v_gene: TRBV5-1
CDR3aa: CASSLALSSYEQYF
CDR3nt: TGCGCCAGCAGCTTGGCCCTGTCCTCCTACGAGCAGTACTTC

d_gene: TRBD2
j_gene: TRBJ2-5
abundance: few
v_gene: TRBV5-4
CDR3aa: CASSPSGLAGGFQETQYF
CDR3nt: TGTGCCAGCAGCCCGTCCGGACTAGCGGGGGGATTCCAAGAGACCCAGTACTTC

d_gene: -
j_gene: TRBJ1-1
abundance: -
v_gene: TRBV4-1
CDR3aa: CASSRARGFTEAFF
CDR3nt: TGCGCCAGCAGCCGAGCGAGGGGGTTCACTGAAGCTTTCTTT

d_gene: -
j_gene: TRBJ1-1
abundance: many
v_gene: TRBV28
CDR3aa: CASSLSAGTEAFF
CDR3nt: TGTGCCAGCAGTTTATCCGCAGGGACTGAAGCTTTCTTT

d_gene: -
j_gene: TRBJ2-3
abundance: many
v_gene: TRBV7-6
CDR3aa: CASSVGGFGGDTQYF
CDR3nt: TGTGCCAGCAGCGTGGGGGGCTTCGGTGGAGATACGCAGTATTTT

d_gene: TRBD1
j_gene: TRBJ2-1
abundance: few
v_gene: TRBV27
CDR3aa: CASSLQGQADEQFF
CDR3nt: TGTGCCAGCAGTTTACAGGGACAGGCGGATGAGCAGTTCTTC

d_gene: TRBD2
j_gene: TRBJ2-3
abundance: many
v_gene: TRBV7-6
CDR3aa: CASQDGAGGRSTDTQYF
CDR3nt: TGTGCCAGCCAGGATGGAGCGGGAGGCCGGAGCACAGATACGCAGTATTTT

d_gene: -
j_gene: TRBJ2-3
abundance: many
v_gene: TRBV9
CDR3aa: CASSTGISTDTQYF
CDR3nt: TGTGCCAGCAGTACCGGGATTAGCACAGATACGCAGTATTTT

d_gene: -
j_gene: TRBJ2-3
abundance: many
v_gene: TRBV20-1
CDR3aa: CSAHSQGIYTDTQYF
CDR3nt: TGCAGTGCCCATTCCCAGGGGATTTACACAGATACGCAGTATTTT

d_gene: -
j_gene: TRBJ2-7
abundance: many
v_gene: TRBV3-1
CDR3aa: CASSPGPTAYEQYF
CDR3nt: TGTGCCAGCAGCCCCGGGCCCACAGCCTACGAGCAGTACTTC

d_gene: -
j_gene: TRBJ2-3
abundance: many
v_gene: TRBV28
CDR3aa: CASSLPQRGTDTQYF
CDR3nt: TGTGCCAGCAGTTTACCCCAGAGGGGCACAGATACGCAGTATTTT

d_gene: -
j_gene: TRBJ1-1
abundance: few
v_gene: TRBV5-1
CDR3aa: CASSSTPTALNTEAFF
CDR3nt: TGCGCCAGCAGCTCTACCCCGACAGCTTTGAACACTGAAGCTTTCTTT

d_gene: -
j_gene: TRBJ2-3
abundance: -
v_gene: TRBV30
CDR3aa: CAWGTGFSSTGTQYF
CDR3nt: TGTGCCTGGGGAACCGGGTTTTCTAGCACAGGTACGCAGTATTTT

d_gene: -
j_gene: TRBJ2-1
abundance: -
v_gene: TRBV4-3
CDR3aa: CASSPGYNYNEQFF
CDR3nt: TGCGCCAGCAGCCCGGGGTACAACTACAATGAGCAGTTCTTC

d_gene: TRBD1
j_gene: TRBJ1-5
abundance: -
v_gene: TRBV6-2/TRBV6-3
CDR3aa: CAGSRDRGGQPQHF
CDR3nt: TGTGCCGGTAGCCGTGACAGGGGGGGCCAGCCCCAGCATTTT

d_gene: TRBD2
j_gene: TRBJ2-1
abundance: few
v_gene: TRBV7-9
CDR3aa: CASSRLAGDNEQFF
CDR3nt: TGTGCCAGCAGCCGACTAGCGGGAGACAATGAGCAGTTCTTC

d_gene: -
j_gene: TRBJ1-5
abundance: many
v_gene: TRBV6-1
CDR3aa: CASSGTPFSNQPQHF
CDR3nt: TGTGCCAGCAGCGGGACACCCTTTAGCAATCAGCCCCAGCATTTT